This entry lists 11 T cell receptor beta chains sequenced from one sample in a study of T cells expressing NK-cell markers. TCRdb re-called the 5' RACE reads and shows each CDR3 protein once, DNA omitted. Here the sample table reports some 120,000 distinct CDR3 sequences. Sequences were obtained from blood T cells: a sorted CD56 or NKG2C T cell subset, CD4+ or CD8+ T cells, or bulk PBMC T cells (not recorded which). The receptors were sampled from a woman between 18 and 75 years old in good health.

The V gene is TRBV4-3, the J gene TRBJ2-3; the D call of TRBD1 rests on TCRdb alone, since no DNA is present to check it. This CDR3 is built from 16 residues. Germline V CDR1 and CDR2: LGHNA, YSLEER. CDR3 sequence: CASSQDSVGVGDTQYF.

The genes are TRBV25-1 and TRBJ2-2; no DNA is available, so the TRBD2 call from TCRdb remains unchecked. Germline V gene sequence: CDR1 MGHDK, CDR2 SYGVNS. This CDR3 is 15 amino acids long. The CDR3: CASSDLAPNTGELFF.

This chain uses TRBV7-2 with TRBJ2-5. CDR3 size: 14 residues. Germline V gives CDR1 SGHTA, CDR2 FQGNSA. CDR3 sequence: CASSEVDYQETQYF.

V gene TRBV29-1 combines with J gene TRBJ2-1. This CDR3 comprises 12 residues. CDR1 and CDR2 from the germline V gene are SQVTM and ANQGSEA. The CDR3 is CSVVPRYNEQFF.

This CDR3 is CASTSDPNYEQYF. This chain connects TRBV4-2 to TRBJ2-7; checking the TCRdb D call of TRBD2 is not possible without DNA. The CDR3 contains 13 residues. Germline V gives CDR1 LGHNA, CDR2 YNFKEQ.

V is TRBV29-1 and J is TRBJ2-1; no DNA is available, so the TRBD2 call from TCRdb remains unchecked. Germline CDR1 SQVTM, CDR2 ANQGSEA. The CDR3 covers 16 residues. The CDR3 is CSVGPNPSGPGNEQFF.

This chain connects TRBV29-1 to TRBJ2-7. CDR3 length: 12 residues. Germline-derived CDR1 and CDR2 are SQVTM and ANQGSEA. The CDR3 loop is CSVGAGAYEQYF.

The chain has TRBV28 and TRBJ2-7; the TRBD2 assignment by TCRdb is unverifiable without DNA. Germline loops: CDR1 MDHEN, CDR2 SYDVKM. This CDR3 is built from 16 residues. The CDR3 here is CASSFLAGASSYEQYF. Complete variable domain (other parts from reference TRBV28 and TRBJ2-7): DVKVTQSSRYLVKRTGEKVFLECVQDMDHENMFWYRQDPGLGLRLIYFSYDVKMKEKGDIPEGYSVSREKKERFSLILESASTNQTSMYLCASSFLAGASSYEQYFGPGTRLTVT.

The V call is TRBV9, the J call TRBJ2-7; there is no DNA to check the TCRdb D call of TRBD1. Germline CDR1 SGDLS, CDR2 YYNGEE. There are 15 residues in the CDR3. CDR3 in amino acids: CASSPGTGGFDEQYF. The full variable domain, completed using reference TRBV9 and TRBJ2-7, is DSGVTQTPKHLITATGQRVTLRCSPRSGDLSVYWYQQSLDQGLQFLIQYYNGEERAKGNILERFSAQQFPDLHSELNLSSLELGDSALYFCASSPGTGGFDEQYFGPGTRLTVT.

V gene TRBV10-3 combines with J gene TRBJ2-7; TCRdb reports TRBD2, a call that lacks DNA to check it against. The germline V gene encodes CDR1 ENHRY and CDR2 SYGVKD. The CDR3 has 14 residues. CDR3 sequence reads: CAISDIGLAYEQYF.

The chain couples TRBV27 to TRBJ1-2; TCRdb returns TRBD1, unconfirmable since there is no DNA. The CDR3 runs to 16 residues. Per germline, CDR1 MNHEY and CDR2 SMNVEV (reference sequence). CDR3 residues: CASSLSGQGVIYGYTF.